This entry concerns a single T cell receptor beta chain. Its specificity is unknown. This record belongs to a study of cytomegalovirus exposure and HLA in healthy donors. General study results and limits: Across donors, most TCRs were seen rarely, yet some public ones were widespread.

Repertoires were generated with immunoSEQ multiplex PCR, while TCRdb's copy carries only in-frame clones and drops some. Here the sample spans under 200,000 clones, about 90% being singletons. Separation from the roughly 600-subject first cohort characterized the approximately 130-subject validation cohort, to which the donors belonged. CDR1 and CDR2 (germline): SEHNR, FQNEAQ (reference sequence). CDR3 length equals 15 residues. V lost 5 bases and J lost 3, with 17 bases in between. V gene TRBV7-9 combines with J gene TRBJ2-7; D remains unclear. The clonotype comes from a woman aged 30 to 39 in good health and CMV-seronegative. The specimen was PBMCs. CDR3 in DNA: TGTGCCAGCAGCATATCCTCGGATGTCCACTACGAGCAGTACTTC. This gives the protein CASSISSDVHYEQYF.